A selection of T cell receptor beta chains follows, all from one sample in a study of shared clonotypes between healthy human individuals. Sequenced by immunoSEQ multiplex PCR; TCRdb stores in-frame clones only, minus some. The profile shows around 2,000,000 clones, roughly 94% of them singletons. What was sequenced was naive CD4+ T cells sorted from blood. These receptors originate from a man aged 18 to 29 in good health. CDR3s include the opening cysteine and the closing phenylalanine or tryptophan. Each record gives: clone size, V gene, J gene, D gene, CDR3 DNA, CDR3 protein. The D gene is left open where the match is weak. Rows give clone size only sometimes, using once, few, many, or a class for an expanded clone.

clone size: NA
V gene: TRBV7-3
J gene: TRBJ2-4
D gene: NA
CDR3 DNA: TGTGCCAGCAGCCTAACTTCAGGGTCGGGGAACATTCAGTACTTC
CDR3 protein: CASSLTSGSGNIQYF

clone size: NA
V gene: TRBV12-5
J gene: TRBJ2-2
D gene: TRBD2
CDR3 DNA: TGTGCTAGTGGTCCTTCGGCGGGAGAGTATAACACCGGGGAGCTGTTTTTT
CDR3 protein: CASGPSAGEYNTGELFF

clone size: NA
V gene: TRBV6-5
J gene: TRBJ1-3
D gene: NA
CDR3 DNA: TGTGCCAGCAGAGCAACCGCCGCCTCTGGAAACACCATATATTTT
CDR3 protein: CASRATAASGNTIYF

clone size: NA
V gene: TRBV5-1
J gene: TRBJ2-7
D gene: TRBD1
CDR3 DNA: TGCGCCAGCAGCAAGGGACAGGGGTACGAGCAGTACTTC
CDR3 protein: CASSKGQGYEQYF

clone size: NA
V gene: TRBV9
J gene: TRBJ2-1
D gene: TRBD1
CDR3 DNA: TGTGCCAGCAGCGTAGAGGGACAGGAATACAATGAGCAGTTCTTC
CDR3 protein: CASSVEGQEYNEQFF

clone size: NA
V gene: TRBV10-3
J gene: TRBJ2-5
D gene: TRBD1
CDR3 DNA: TGTGCCATCAGTACCGGACAGGGGAAGGGAGAGACCCAGTACTTC
CDR3 protein: CAISTGQGKGETQYF

clone size: NA
V gene: TRBV18
J gene: TRBJ2-5
D gene: NA
CDR3 DNA: TGTGCCAGCTCACCCCGGACTGGAATAGCGGAGACCCAGTACTTC
CDR3 protein: CASSPRTGIAETQYF

clone size: once
V gene: TRBV19
J gene: TRBJ2-7
D gene: TRBD1
CDR3 DNA: TGTGCCAGTAGTGCTGACAGGGGAATCCCTTACGAGCAGTACTTC
CDR3 protein: CASSADRGIPYEQYF

clone size: NA
V gene: TRBV5-4
J gene: TRBJ2-6
D gene: TRBD1
CDR3 DNA: TGTGCCAGCAGCCGCGCAGGGGGCGCATCTGGGGCCAACGTCCTGACTTTC
CDR3 protein: CASSRAGGASGANVLTF

clone size: once
V gene: TRBV19
J gene: TRBJ1-1
D gene: NA
CDR3 DNA: TGTGCCAGTAGTCCACAGGGAAGTGGGACTGAAGCTTTCTTT
CDR3 protein: CASSPQGSGTEAFF

clone size: NA
V gene: TRBV30
J gene: TRBJ2-5
D gene: NA
CDR3 DNA: TGTGCCTGGCGTCTGAAGGAGACCCAGTACTTC
CDR3 protein: CAWRLKETQYF

clone size: NA
V gene: TRBV29-1
J gene: TRBJ2-3
D gene: TRBD2
CDR3 DNA: TGCAGCGGGCGGACTAGCGGGGGGACAGATACGCAGTATTTT
CDR3 protein: CSGRTSGGTDTQYF

clone size: NA
V gene: TRBV4-3
J gene: TRBJ2-3
D gene: NA
CDR3 DNA: TGCGCCAGCAGCCAAGGGAGGGCCCTGGATACGCAGTATTTT
CDR3 protein: CASSQGRALDTQYF

clone size: NA
V gene: TRBV7-9
J gene: TRBJ2-3
D gene: TRBD2
CDR3 DNA: TGTGCCAGCAGCTTAATAGCTAGCGGGGGGGCGGATACGCAGTATTTT
CDR3 protein: CASSLIASGGADTQYF

clone size: NA
V gene: TRBV28
J gene: TRBJ2-2
D gene: NA
CDR3 DNA: TGTGCCAGCAGGGAGATTAACACCGGGGAGCTGTTTTTT
CDR3 protein: CASREINTGELFF

clone size: NA
V gene: TRBV5-1
J gene: TRBJ2-6
D gene: TRBD1
CDR3 DNA: TGCGCCAGCAGCTTAACAGGGGTCTCTGGGGCCAACGTCCTGACTTTC
CDR3 protein: CASSLTGVSGANVLTF

clone size: NA
V gene: TRBV7-2
J gene: TRBJ1-5
D gene: TRBD1
CDR3 DNA: TGTGCCAGCAGTCTTACGGACAGGGCCAATCAGCCCCAGCATTTT
CDR3 protein: CASSLTDRANQPQHF

clone size: few
V gene: TRBV30
J gene: TRBJ1-6
D gene: NA
CDR3 DNA: TGTGCCTGGAGTGCCCGGGCGTCCTATAATTCACCCCTCCACTTT
CDR3 protein: CAWSARASYNSPLHF

clone size: NA
V gene: TRBV11-2
J gene: TRBJ1-2
D gene: NA
CDR3 DNA: TGTGCCAGCAGCTTGGGTAGGGCCCTAGGTGGCTACACCTTC
CDR3 protein: CASSLGRALGGYTF

clone size: NA
V gene: TRBV7-9
J gene: TRBJ2-7
D gene: TRBD1
CDR3 DNA: TGTGCCAGCAGCGTGACAGGGGGCGGAGGAGGGCAGTACTTC
CDR3 protein: CASSVTGGGGGQYF

clone size: NA
V gene: TRBV7-9
J gene: TRBJ1-1
D gene: NA
CDR3 DNA: TGTGCCAGCAGATCACAGGCGAACACTGAAGCTTTCTTT
CDR3 protein: CASRSQANTEAFF

clone size: once
V gene: TRBV6-1
J gene: TRBJ1-1
D gene: NA
CDR3 DNA: TGTGCCAGCAGTGAAGGATCGGCTACTGAAGCTTTCTTT
CDR3 protein: CASSEGSATEAFF

clone size: NA
V gene: TRBV6-5
J gene: TRBJ2-5
D gene: TRBD2
CDR3 DNA: TGTGCCAGCAGTAGACTAGCGGGAGGGGTTGAGACCCAGTACTTC
CDR3 protein: CASSRLAGGVETQYF

clone size: NA
V gene: TRBV7-9
J gene: TRBJ2-3
D gene: TRBD2
CDR3 DNA: TGTGCCAGCAGCTTCGGTTCTAGCGGCAGCACAGATACGCAGTATTTT
CDR3 protein: CASSFGSSGSTDTQYF

clone size: NA
V gene: TRBV5-1
J gene: TRBJ2-7
D gene: TRBD1
CDR3 DNA: TGCGCCAGCAGCTTTGGACAGGCATCCTACGAGCAGTACTTC
CDR3 protein: CASSFGQASYEQYF

clone size: NA
V gene: TRBV5-1
J gene: TRBJ2-1
D gene: TRBD1
CDR3 DNA: TGCGCCAGCAGCTTGGGGACAGGGCAGCCCAATGAGCAGTTCTTC
CDR3 protein: CASSLGTGQPNEQFF

clone size: NA
V gene: TRBV28
J gene: TRBJ2-7
D gene: NA
CDR3 DNA: TGTGCCAGCGGGGACACAGGTACTCCCTACGAGCAGTACTTC
CDR3 protein: CASGDTGTPYEQYF

clone size: NA
V gene: TRBV30
J gene: TRBJ2-5
D gene: NA
CDR3 DNA: TGTGCCTGGAGTGCGGGGGTTCCAGAGACCCAGTACTTC
CDR3 protein: CAWSAGVPETQYF

clone size: NA
V gene: TRBV7-2
J gene: TRBJ2-5
D gene: NA
CDR3 DNA: TGTGCCAGCAGCTGGCCGGGGTTGTGGGAGACCCAGTACTTC
CDR3 protein: CASSWPGLWETQYF

clone size: NA
V gene: TRBV7-2
J gene: TRBJ2-5
D gene: NA
CDR3 DNA: TGTGCCAGCAGCTTAGTCCGGGCTACCCAAGAGACCCAGTACTTC
CDR3 protein: CASSLVRATQETQYF

clone size: NA
V gene: TRBV11-2
J gene: TRBJ1-5
D gene: TRBD1
CDR3 DNA: TGTGCCAGCAGCCCGGGACAGGGGGCCAGCAATCAGCCCCAGCATTTT
CDR3 protein: CASSPGQGASNQPQHF

clone size: NA
V gene: TRBV4-1
J gene: TRBJ1-3
D gene: NA
CDR3 DNA: TGCGCCAGCACCCCGGGCTTTCTTTCTGGAAACACCATATATTTT
CDR3 protein: CASTPGFLSGNTIYF

clone size: NA
V gene: TRBV10-2
J gene: TRBJ1-1
D gene: TRBD1
CDR3 DNA: TGCGCCAGCCTGCGGACAGGGGGAAAAGCTGAAGCTTTCTTT
CDR3 protein: CASLRTGGKAEAFF

clone size: NA
V gene: TRBV2
J gene: TRBJ1-1
D gene: NA
CDR3 DNA: TGTGCCAGCCTACAGGAGCAGAACACTGAAGCTTTCTTT
CDR3 protein: CASLQEQNTEAFF

clone size: NA
V gene: TRBV5-1
J gene: TRBJ2-3
D gene: TRBD1
CDR3 DNA: TGCGCCAGCAGCTTGACAGGGGGCAGAGGCACAGATACGCAGTATTTT
CDR3 protein: CASSLTGGRGTDTQYF

clone size: NA
V gene: TRBV13
J gene: TRBJ2-1
D gene: NA
CDR3 DNA: TGTGCCAGCAGCTACGAGACTAATGAGCAGTTCTTC
CDR3 protein: CASSYETNEQFF

clone size: NA
V gene: TRBV28
J gene: TRBJ2-6
D gene: NA
CDR3 DNA: TGTGCCAGCAGTTCCCCCGGGAGAGGGGGGTCTGGGGCCAACGTCCTGACTTTC
CDR3 protein: CASSSPGRGGSGANVLTF

clone size: NA
V gene: TRBV5-4
J gene: TRBJ1-1
D gene: TRBD1
CDR3 DNA: TGTGCCAGCAGCTCCAATCGCAGGGGGGCAAACACTGAAGCTTTCTTT
CDR3 protein: CASSSNRRGANTEAFF

clone size: NA
V gene: TRBV11-1
J gene: TRBJ1-6
D gene: NA
CDR3 DNA: TGTGCCAGCAGCCCGAGGGTGGGTAATTCACCCCTCCACTTT
CDR3 protein: CASSPRVGNSPLHF

clone size: once
V gene: TRBV14
J gene: TRBJ1-4
D gene: TRBD1
CDR3 DNA: TGCGCCAGCGCTCGGACAGGGCGAGTGGGGGGCGGTGAAAAACTGTTTTTT
CDR3 protein: CASARTGRVGGGEKLFF

clone size: NA
V gene: TRBV29-1
J gene: TRBJ2-3
D gene: TRBD1
CDR3 DNA: TGCAGCGTTGAGAAGGGGGCTCGGACAGATACGCAGTATTTT
CDR3 protein: CSVEKGARTDTQYF

clone size: NA
V gene: TRBV27
J gene: TRBJ2-7
D gene: TRBD1
CDR3 DNA: TGTGCCAGCAGCCCAGAGGGCGGGACAGGTACCCCGAAATCCTACGAGCAGTACTTC
CDR3 protein: CASSPEGGTGTPKSYEQYF

clone size: NA
V gene: TRBV13
J gene: TRBJ1-1
D gene: NA
CDR3 DNA: TGTGCCAGCAGCTTTGACAGTCGCGGGAACACTGAAGCTTTCTTT
CDR3 protein: CASSFDSRGNTEAFF

clone size: many
V gene: TRBV28
J gene: TRBJ1-3
D gene: NA
CDR3 DNA: TGTGCCAGCTCAGGAAACACCATATATTTT
CDR3 protein: CASSGNTIYF

clone size: NA
V gene: TRBV30
J gene: TRBJ1-5
D gene: NA
CDR3 DNA: TGTGCCTGGAGCTGGCTCGGCAGGCAGCCCCAGCATTTT
CDR3 protein: CAWSWLGRQPQHF

clone size: NA
V gene: TRBV19
J gene: TRBJ1-6
D gene: TRBD1
CDR3 DNA: TGTGCCAGTAGTACCCAAGCCGACAGGGGTCACTCACCCCTCCACTTT
CDR3 protein: CASSTQADRGHSPLHF

clone size: NA
V gene: TRBV28
J gene: TRBJ1-2
D gene: TRBD1
CDR3 DNA: TGTGCCAGCAGTCTTGGACAGGAGAGAGGCTATGGCTACACCTTC
CDR3 protein: CASSLGQERGYGYTF

clone size: NA
V gene: TRBV28
J gene: TRBJ1-5
D gene: TRBD1
CDR3 DNA: TGTGCCAGCAGTGGGACAGGGATAAGCAATCAGCCCCAGCATTTT
CDR3 protein: CASSGTGISNQPQHF

clone size: NA
V gene: TRBV19
J gene: TRBJ2-5
D gene: TRBD1
CDR3 DNA: TGTGCCAGTAGACGACAGGGGGCAGGAGAGACCCAGTACTTC
CDR3 protein: CASRRQGAGETQYF

clone size: NA
V gene: TRBV10-3
J gene: TRBJ2-2
D gene: NA
CDR3 DNA: TGTGCCATCAGTGACGGGACAACGGGGGAGCTGTTTTTT
CDR3 protein: CAISDGTTGELFF

clone size: NA
V gene: TRBV29-1
J gene: TRBJ2-2
D gene: NA
CDR3 DNA: TGCAGCGTTGTTCAGGGGGGAACCGGGGAGCTGTTTTTT
CDR3 protein: CSVVQGGTGELFF

clone size: NA
V gene: TRBV28
J gene: TRBJ1-2
D gene: NA
CDR3 DNA: TGTGCCAGCAGTCCCCATCCGGGCCCCAGAGGCTATGGCTACACCTTC
CDR3 protein: CASSPHPGPRGYGYTF

clone size: NA
V gene: TRBV6-4
J gene: TRBJ1-2
D gene: NA
CDR3 DNA: TGTGCCAGCAGTGACAAGTTGGATTATGGCTACACCTTC
CDR3 protein: CASSDKLDYGYTF

clone size: NA
V gene: TRBV7-9
J gene: TRBJ1-2
D gene: NA
CDR3 DNA: TGTGCCAGCAGCTTAGACAGGGCTGGCTACACCTTC
CDR3 protein: CASSLDRAGYTF